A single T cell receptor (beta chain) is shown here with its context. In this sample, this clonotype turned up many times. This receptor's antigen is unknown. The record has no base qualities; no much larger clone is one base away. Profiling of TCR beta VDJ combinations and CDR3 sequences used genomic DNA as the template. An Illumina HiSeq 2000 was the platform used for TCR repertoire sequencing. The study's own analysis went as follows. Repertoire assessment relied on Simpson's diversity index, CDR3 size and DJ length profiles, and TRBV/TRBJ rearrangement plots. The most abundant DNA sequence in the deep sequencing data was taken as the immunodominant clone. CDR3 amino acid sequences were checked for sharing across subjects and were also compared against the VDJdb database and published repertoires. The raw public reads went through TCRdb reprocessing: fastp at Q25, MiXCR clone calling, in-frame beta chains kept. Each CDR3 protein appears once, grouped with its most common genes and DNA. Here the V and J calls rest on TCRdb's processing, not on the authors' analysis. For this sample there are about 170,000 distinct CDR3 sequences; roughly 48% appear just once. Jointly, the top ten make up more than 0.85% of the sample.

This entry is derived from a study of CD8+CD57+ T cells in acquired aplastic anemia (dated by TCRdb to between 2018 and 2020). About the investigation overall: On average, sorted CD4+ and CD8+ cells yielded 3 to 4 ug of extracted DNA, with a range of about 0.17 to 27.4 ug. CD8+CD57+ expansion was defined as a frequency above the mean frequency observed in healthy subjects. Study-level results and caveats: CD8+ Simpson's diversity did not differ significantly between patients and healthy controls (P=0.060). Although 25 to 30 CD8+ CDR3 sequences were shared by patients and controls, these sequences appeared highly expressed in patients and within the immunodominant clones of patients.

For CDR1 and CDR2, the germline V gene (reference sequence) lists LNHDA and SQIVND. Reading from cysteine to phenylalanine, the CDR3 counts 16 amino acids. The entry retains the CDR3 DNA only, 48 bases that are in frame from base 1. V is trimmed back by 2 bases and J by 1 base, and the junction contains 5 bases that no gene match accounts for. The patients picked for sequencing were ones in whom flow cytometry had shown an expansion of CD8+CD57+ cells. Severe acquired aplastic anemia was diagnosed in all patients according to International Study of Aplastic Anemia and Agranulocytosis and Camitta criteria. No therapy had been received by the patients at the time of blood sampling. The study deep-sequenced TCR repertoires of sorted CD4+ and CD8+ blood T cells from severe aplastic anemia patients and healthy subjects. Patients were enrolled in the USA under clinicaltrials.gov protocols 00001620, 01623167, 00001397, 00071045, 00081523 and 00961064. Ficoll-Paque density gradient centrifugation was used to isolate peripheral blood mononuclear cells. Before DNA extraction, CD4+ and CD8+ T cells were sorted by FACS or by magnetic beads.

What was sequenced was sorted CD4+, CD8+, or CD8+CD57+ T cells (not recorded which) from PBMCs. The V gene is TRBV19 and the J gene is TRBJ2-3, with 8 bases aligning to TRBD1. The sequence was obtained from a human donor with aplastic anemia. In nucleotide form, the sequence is TGTGCCAGTAGTATAAGGTCGGGACAGGGCACAGATACGCAGTATTTT. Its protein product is CASSIRSGQGTDTQYF.